Below are 19 T cell receptor beta chains sequenced from a single sample in a study of T cells after yellow fever vaccination. Each CDR3 protein is one row after TCRdb ran MiXCR on the 5' RACE reads. Altogether some 390,000 distinct CDR3 sequences are present, 18% being singletons, with the ten largest covering roughly a sixth. The input for sequencing was PBMCs, taken before the yellow fever booster vaccination. The receptors were sampled from a man younger than 35 who received the YFV17D yellow fever vaccine.

This clonotype was counted between two and nine times. This chain connects TRBV6-2 or TRBV6-3 to TRBJ2-7; maybe TRBD1 (5 bases). The V and J ends lost 0 bases and 2 bases respectively, with 11 bases between them. CDR3 size: 15 residues. CDR1 is MNHEY and CDR2 is SVGEGT in the germline V gene. The CDR3 loop is CASSYSDSATYEQYV. In nucleotides, the CDR3 is TGTGCCAGCAGTTACTCCGACAGCGCTACCTACGAGCAGTACGTC.

V gene TRBV10-3 combines with J gene TRBJ1-3, with 7 bases aligning to TRBD1. CDR3 length equals 13 residues. J was trimmed by 6 bases and V by 8 bases; bases with no gene match: 7. Germline assignment: CDR1 ENHRY and CDR2 SYGVKD. The CDR3 region has the DNA TGTGCCATCGGGGAAGGACAGGCAAACACCATATATTTT. Its protein product is CAIGEGQANTIYF.

The chain links TRBV20-1 to TRBJ2-3; TRBD2 agrees at 9 bases. The germline V gene has CDR1 DFQATT and CDR2 SNEGSKA (reference sequence). J lost 3 bases, V lost 6 bases, and 10 bases had no gene match. The CDR3 extends over 15 amino acids. The CDR3 DNA reads TGCAGTGCAGGGACTAGCCGCGGTTTGACAGATACGCAGTATTTT. This encodes CSAGTSRGLTDTQYF.

This clonotype has just a few counts. The chain joins TRBV12-3 or TRBV12-4 to TRBJ2-3, with 11 nucleotides matching TRBD2. V lost 6 bases to trimming and J lost 6 bases; unmatched junction nucleotides: 8. This CDR3 spans 15 amino acids. CDR3 nucleotides: TGTGCCAGCAGAGACACCGGGACTAGCGGCGATACGCAGTATTTT. This gives the protein CASRDTGTSGDTQYF.

The CDR3 DNA is TGTGCCACCAGTGACCCTAGCGGGGGGGCCTACAATGAGCAGTTCTTC. It is translated as CATSDPSGGAYNEQFF. This rearrangement joins TRBV24-1 to TRBJ2-1; the match to TRBD2 covers 12 bases. CDR1 is KGHDR and CDR2 is SFDVKD in the germline V gene. This CDR3 comprises 16 residues. V dropped 4 bases and J dropped 2; count of bases not matched to a gene: 2.

This clonotype showed up many times. This chain uses TRBV3-1 with TRBJ2-2; D not resolved. Trimming left V 1 base short and J 7 bases short, with 10 bases between. Germline V CDR1 and CDR2: LGHDT, YNNKEL (reference sequence). The CDR3 contains 14 residues. In DNA form, the CDR3 reads TGTGCCAGCAGCCAAGGTCACGGTTACGGGGAGCTGTTTTTT. Protein: CASSQGHGYGELFF.

This clonotype was counted only a few times. The chain joins TRBV9 to TRBJ2-7; no firm D call. Germline-derived CDR1 and CDR2 are SGDLS and YYNGEE. This CDR3 is 12 amino acids long. The V end lost 4 bases, the J end lost 5 bases, and 10 bases lay between the germline ends. The CDR3 nucleotides are TGTGCCAGCAGCCCCGAGTCCCACGAGCAGTACTTC. Its translation is CASSPESHEQYF.

The rearrangement joins TRBV27 to TRBJ2-2, with a possible D match to TRBD1 (8 bases). The CDR3 spans 16 residues. The V end lost 5 bases, the J end lost 3 bases, and 16 bases lay between the germline ends. Germline V CDR1 and CDR2: MNHEY, SMNVEV (reference sequence). CDR3 sequence (DNA): TGTGCCAGCAGTCCGAGGACAGGGAGGGACACCGGGGAGCTGTTTTTT. It encodes CASSPRTGRDTGELFF.

This clonotype was recorded a few times. CDR3 DNA sequence: TGTGCCAGCAGCCAGTCGGGACAGGGTGATGATGAGCAGTTCTTC. This codes for CASSQSGQGDDEQFF. The J gene is TRBJ2-1, the V gene TRBV4-2; 9 bases are a match to TRBD1. This CDR3 region has 15 residues. Germline CDR1 is LGHNA and CDR2 is YNFKEQ. V shed 3 bases, J shed 8 bases, and the junction held 8 bases outside the gene matches.

V and J are TRBV4-2 and TRBJ2-3; D possibly corresponds to TRBD1 (6 bases). The CDR3 is 15 residues long. CDR1 is LGHNA, CDR2 YNFKEQ, per germline. V was shortened by 1 base and J by 2 bases, with 10 bases between the two germline ends. The CDR3 DNA follows: TGTGCCAGCAGCCAAGCTGGGGACAACACAGATACGCAGTATTTT. Residues: CASSQAGDNTDTQYF.

A few counts support this clonotype. The V gene is TRBV20-1, the J gene TRBJ2-1, with a weak D call TRBD1 (6 bases). The V end lost 3 bases, the J end lost 9 bases, and 15 bases lay between the germline ends. The CDR3 runs to 13 residues. CDR1 and CDR2 from the germline V gene are DFQATT and SNEGSKA (reference sequence). CDR3: CSASLRTVGEQFF. CDR3 DNA sequence: TGCAGTGCTAGTTTGAGGACAGTCGGTGAGCAGTTCTTC.

V usage is TRBV29-1 and J usage is TRBJ2-1; 7 bases are shared with TRBD2. In germline, CDR1 is SQVTM, CDR2 ANQGSEA. This CDR3 region has 15 residues. Unmatched junction bases numbered 9, after V lost 0 bases and J lost 7 bases. The CDR3 protein is CSVEDHGGGRNEQFF. The CDR3 region has the DNA TGCAGCGTTGAAGATCATGGCGGGGGTAGGAATGAGCAGTTCTTC.

This clonotype has more than one count but fewer than ten. V gene TRBV20-1 combines with J gene TRBJ1-1, with TRBD1 as a possible D gene (5 bases). CDR1 DFQATT and CDR2 SNEGSKA come from the germline V gene (reference sequence). The ends were cut back, 2 bases at V and 9 bases at J, with 16 bases in the middle. The CDR3 runs 13 residues. The CDR3, as DNA: TGCAGTGCTAGATCCCAGGTACTGGGGCAAGCTTTCTTT. It yields the protein CSARSQVLGQAFF.

The gene calls are TRBV29-1 and TRBJ2-7, with D perhaps matching TRBD2 (7 bases). Trimming took 5 bases from V and 4 from J, leaving 15 bases between them. The germline V gene encodes CDR1 SQVTM and CDR2 ANQGSEA. The CDR3 runs 13 residues. CDR3 protein: CSVRGAYGYEQYF. The CDR3 DNA follows: TGCAGCGTTCGGGGGGCATACGGATACGAGCAGTACTTC.

The table lists this clonotype with many counts. The V gene is TRBV5-1, the J gene TRBJ1-1, with no clear D. Germline V CDR1 and CDR2: SGHRS, YFSETQ. V was cut by 0 bases and J by 0 bases, with 3 bases left in between. There are 13 residues in the CDR3. CDR3 in amino acids: CASSLVLNTEAFF. The CDR3 DNA is TGCGCCAGCAGCTTGGTACTGAACACTGAAGCTTTCTTT.

This clonotype showed up just a few times. The chain couples TRBV12-3 or TRBV12-4 to TRBJ2-4; 13 bases are shared with TRBD2. The CDR3 contains 15 residues. V gave up 3 bases and J gave up 7 bases; unmatched junction bases: 3. The CDR3 DNA sequence: TGTGCCAGCAGTTTTGCGACTAGCGGGGGGAACATTCAGTACTTC. Translated: CASSFATSGGNIQYF.

This clonotype occurred many times. The rearrangement uses TRBV6-2 or TRBV6-3 and TRBJ2-2; D gene ambiguous. The CDR3 is 17 amino acids. V shed 4 bases and J shed 1 base, with 16 bases lying between them. Germline CDR1 is MNHEY and CDR2 is SVGEGT. Here the CDR3 DNA reads TGTGCCAGCAGTTCCCGCCCATCTAGACTGAACACCGGGGAGCTGTTTTTT. Translating it yields CASSSRPSRLNTGELFF.

The V gene is TRBV9, the J gene TRBJ2-3, with no clear D. Germline V lookup: CDR1 SGDLS, CDR2 YYNGEE. The CDR3 has 13 amino acids. With 0 bases removed from V and 2 bases from J, the gap between germline ends came to 4 bases. DNA of the CDR3: TGTGCCAGCAGCGTAGGCCACACAGATACGCAGTATTTT. Translated, it gives CASSVGHTDTQYF.

V gene TRBV14 combines with J gene TRBJ2-7, with 9 bases matching TRBD1. This CDR3 spans 15 amino acids. Germline CDR1 is SGHDN and CDR2 is FVKESK. The junction had 5 bases not matched to a gene; V was cut back by 3 bases and J by 2 bases. Here the CDR3 reads CASSHPRTGAYEQYF. As DNA, the CDR3 is TGTGCCAGCAGCCACCCGAGGACAGGGGCCTACGAGCAGTACTTC.